The 30 T cell receptor beta chains given below trace back to one sample, sequenced in a study of OX40 agonist ivuxolimab in advanced cancers. Generated by immunoSEQ multiplex PCR, the TCRdb table keeps only in-frame clones and is missing some. This sample has 35,000 to 50,000 clones, with 88% found just once. Sequencing used CD4+ or CD8+ T cells sorted from blood, obtained in a trial of the OX40 agonist ivuxolimab. Source of these receptors: an adult with an advanced solid tumor such as melanoma, head and neck, liver or kidney cancer.

J is TRBJ2-1 and V is TRBV4-3; 10 bases are shared with TRBD2. The junction had 3 bases not matched to a gene; V was cut back by 0 bases and J by 4 bases. CDR3 length equals 16 residues. The germline V gene encodes CDR1 LGHNA and CDR2 YSLEER. CDR3 region: CASSQDLTSGYNEQFF. The CDR3 DNA is TGCGCCAGCAGCCAAGATTTGACTAGCGGGTACAATGAGCAGTTCTTC.

The chain employs TRBV4-3 and TRBJ2-1, with D perhaps TRBD2 (5 bases). The ends were cut back, 5 bases at V and 7 bases at J, with 15 bases in the middle. The length of the CDR3 is 14 residues. CDR1 and CDR2 from the germline V gene are LGHNA and YSLEER. CDR3: CASSVKWRGNEQFF. The CDR3 coding sequence is TGCGCCAGCAGCGTAAAGTGGAGAGGGAATGAGCAGTTCTTC.

The rearrangement links TRBV28 to TRBJ2-1; 8 bases are shared with TRBD2. Trimming removed 7 bases from V and 9 bases from J; junction bases left unmatched: 5. CDR3 size: 12 residues. In germline, CDR1 is MDHEN, CDR2 SYDVKM. DNA of the CDR3: TGTGCCAGCACCTTTAGCGGGGTTGAGCAGTTCTTC. Amino acids: CASTFSGVEQFF.

The V call is TRBV9, the J call TRBJ2-2; 9 bases agree with TRBD1. The CDR3 covers 15 residues. Germline CDR1 SGDLS, CDR2 YYNGEE. The J segment lost 2 bases and the V segment lost 4 bases, leaving 3 bases of the junction unmatched. The CDR3 region is CASSHRGLNTGELFF. CDR3 bases: TGTGCCAGCAGCCACAGGGGGCTTAACACCGGGGAGCTGTTTTTT.

The chain couples TRBV25-1 to TRBJ1-5; TRBD1 aligns across 12 bases. The CDR3 loop spans 14 amino acids. V shed 8 bases and J 6 bases; nucleotides not matched to a gene: 5. The germline CDR1 and CDR2 sequences are MGHDK and SYGVNS. CDR3 bases: TGTGCCAGCGCCGGGACAGGGGGCGGTCAGCCCCAGCATTTT. It codes for CASAGTGGGQPQHF.

The chain links TRBV19 to TRBJ1-2, with D perhaps TRBD1 (6 bases). Germline CDR1 is LNHDA and CDR2 is SQIVND (reference sequence). Trimming removed 1 base from V and 0 bases from J, with 12 bases in between. CDR3 length: 16 amino acids. The DNA of the CDR3 is TGTGCCAGTAGTATAGCCGGGACACTCACTAACTATGGCTACACCTTC. Its protein is CASSIAGTLTNYGYTF.

The chain employs TRBV27 and TRBJ2-5; 8 bases fit TRBD2. Trimming took 0 bases from V and 5 from J; bases not matched to a gene: 2. CDR3 length equals 14 residues. Germline V lookup: CDR1 MNHEY, CDR2 SMNVEV (reference sequence). This chain's CDR3 is CASSLSSGEETQYF. The CDR3 coding sequence is TGTGCCAGCAGTTTATCTAGCGGGGAGGAGACCCAGTACTTC.

J is TRBJ1-2 and V is TRBV23-1, with TRBD1 matching 7 bases. TRBV23-1 is given ORF status, its function remaining uncertain. With V trimmed by 3 bases and J by 2 bases, 9 bases remained unmatched. The CDR3 runs 16 residues. The CDR3, as DNA: TGCGCCAGCAGTCACCCAGGGGGGGGGAACAACTATGGCTACACCTTC. Residues: CASSHPGGGNNYGYTF.

The chain carries TRBV7-2 and TRBJ1-6, with D maybe TRBD1 (5 bases). V lost 1 base to trimming and J lost 10 bases, with 20 bases between them. Germline CDR1 is SGHTA and CDR2 is FQGNSA. The CDR3 runs to 17 residues. The CDR3 coding sequence is TGTGCCAGCAGCTTAGTAAGTGGGCAGGGTTTTCACTCACCCCTCCACTTT. Residues: CASSLVSGQGFHSPLHF.

The V gene is TRBV19, the J gene TRBJ2-1, with 12 bases aligning to TRBD2. CDR1 and CDR2 from the germline V gene are LNHDA and SQIVND (reference sequence). The CDR3 runs to 15 residues. With V trimmed by 4 bases and J by 8 bases, 6 bases remained unmatched. The CDR3 region has the DNA TGTGCCAGTAGTAATCTAGCGGGGGGGCGGGATGAGCAGTTCTTC. It yields the protein CASSNLAGGRDEQFF. The full variable domain, completed using reference TRBV19 and TRBJ2-1, is DGGITQSPKYLFRKEGQNVTLSCEQNLNHDAMYWYRQDPGQGLRLIYYSQIVNDFQKGDIAEGYSVSREKKESFPLTVTSAQKNPTAFYLCASSNLAGGRDEQFFGPGTRLTVL.

CDR3 region: CASSQGTDGYTF. In nucleotides, the CDR3 is TGTGCCAGCAGCCAGGGTACGGATGGCTACACCTTC. This chain links TRBV6-1 with TRBJ1-2; possible D gene TRBD1, 5 bases. This CDR3 comprises 12 residues. Trimming took 6 bases from V and 6 from J, leaving 11 bases between them. Germline CDR1 MNHNS, CDR2 SASEGT.

The V call is TRBV28, the J call TRBJ1-2; D unresolved. The CDR3 runs 15 residues. In germline, CDR1 is MDHEN, CDR2 SYDVKM. The ends were cut back, 2 bases at V and 2 bases at J, with 12 bases in the middle. CDR3 nucleotide sequence: TGTGCCAGCAGTTTAACAGACCAGCCGAACTATGGCTACACCTTC. This translates into CASSLTDQPNYGYTF.

The chain employs TRBV7-6 and TRBJ2-2; possibly TRBD2 for D (6 bases). The CDR3 spans 15 residues. Trimming pared 5 bases from V and 0 bases from J, leaving 10 bases between. Germline V gene data show CDR1 as SGHVS and CDR2 as FNYEAQ. Here the CDR3 DNA reads TGTGCCAGCAGCCCGCTAGCGACGAACACCGGGGAGCTGTTTTTT. As protein: CASSPLATNTGELFF.

The chain carries TRBV5-4 and TRBJ1-1; D possibly corresponds to TRBD1 (5 bases). The CDR3 covers 13 residues. The V and J ends lost 0 bases and 4 bases respectively, with 7 bases between them. The germline V gene has CDR1 SGHNT and CDR2 YYREEE (reference sequence). The CDR3 loop reads CASSLEQVTEAFF. The CDR3 DNA follows: TGTGCCAGCAGCTTGGAACAGGTCACTGAAGCTTTCTTT.

The rearrangement links TRBV5-6 to TRBJ2-7; D possibly corresponds to TRBD1 (5 bases). Germline loops: CDR1 SGHDT, CDR2 YYEEEE. The germline V and J ends were trimmed by 0 bases and 5 bases, with 12 bases remaining between them. CDR3 length equals 14 residues. CDR3 in amino acids: CASSLDGRVHEQYV. The CDR3 nucleotides are TGTGCCAGCAGCTTGGATGGCAGGGTGCACGAGCAGTACGTC.

The CDR3: CASSPPRQGSNQPQHF. Here the CDR3 DNA reads TGTGCCAGCAGTCCACCGAGACAGGGAAGCAATCAGCCCCAGCATTTT. The J gene is TRBJ1-5, the V gene TRBV28, with 7 bases identical to TRBD1. V gave up 5 bases and J gave up 1 base; unmatched junction bases: 8. The CDR3 totals 16 residues. Germline values: CDR1 MDHEN, CDR2 SYDVKM.

The chain couples TRBV11-2 to TRBJ1-2; TRBD1 aligns across 9 bases. This CDR3 has 16 residues. The V segment lost 2 bases and the J segment 3 bases; nucleotides outside the gene matches: 7. Germline loops: CDR1 SGHAT, CDR2 FQNNGV. CDR3 DNA: TGTGCCAGCAGCTTATACCCCCGGGACAGGGACTATGGCTACACCTTC. It is translated as CASSLYPRDRDYGYTF.

This clone was detected a few times. The chain couples TRBV4-3 to TRBJ1-3; 7 bases are a match to TRBD1. The length of the CDR3 is 15 residues. V lost 1 base to trimming and J lost 2 bases; unmatched junction nucleotides: 2. CDR1 and CDR2 (germline): LGHNA, YSLEER. This CDR3 reads CASSQGRGTGNTIYF. The CDR3 DNA reads TGCGCCAGCAGCCAAGGCAGGGGGACTGGAAACACCATATATTTT.

The chain couples TRBV25-1 to TRBJ1-5, with 8 bases fitting TRBD1. CDR1 and CDR2 (germline): MGHDK, SYGVNS. After removal of 3 bases from V and 5 bases from J, the junction contained 3 bases not matched to a gene. The CDR3 is made up of 14 amino acids. CDR3 in DNA: TGTGCCAGCAGTGAGGGACAGGCCTATCAGCCCCAGCATTTT. Encoded protein: CASSEGQAYQPQHF.

CDR3 sequence: CASSQGGDREAFF. The CDR3, as DNA: TGCGCCAGCAGCCAAGGGGGGGACAGAGAAGCTTTCTTT. This chain connects TRBV4-3 to TRBJ1-1, with 7 bases matching TRBD1. The CDR3 extends over 13 amino acids. Per the germline V gene, CDR1 is LGHNA and CDR2 is YSLEER. Trimming cost V 1 base and J 8 bases; bases outside gene matches: 4.

This chain links TRBV7-9 with TRBJ1-1; D unclear. Between the trimmed V and J ends, which lost 4 bases and 12 bases, there was a span of 18 bases. In germline, CDR1 is SEHNR, CDR2 FQNEAQ (reference sequence). CDR3 length equals 13 residues. Here the CDR3 reads CASSSKPMGRTFF. The DNA for the CDR3 is TGTGCCAGCAGCTCCAAACCAATGGGGAGAACTTTCTTT.

The V call is TRBV29-1, the J call TRBJ2-1; 7 nucleotides match TRBD1. V was clipped by 4 bases and J by 9 bases; unmatched bases: 6. Germline V CDR1 and CDR2: SQVTM, ANQGSEA. This CDR3 region has 12 residues. This chain's CDR3 is CSVAKGAGEQFF. Here the CDR3 DNA reads TGCAGCGTTGCGAAGGGGGCAGGTGAGCAGTTCTTC.

The genes are TRBV7-6 and TRBJ2-3; the match to TRBD2 covers 8 bases. Germline CDR1 SGHVS, CDR2 FNYEAQ. V was clipped by 8 bases and J by 0 bases; unmatched bases: 4. The CDR3 extends over 14 amino acids. CDR3: CASGVAGSTDTQYF. The CDR3 DNA is TGTGCCAGCGGTGTAGCGGGGAGCACAGATACGCAGTATTTT.

The chain is built from TRBV19 and TRBJ1-1; the D gene is possibly TRBD1 (5 bases). Germline-derived CDR1 and CDR2 are LNHDA and SQIVND (reference sequence). CDR3 length: 12 amino acids. V lost 1 base, J lost 10 bases, and 10 bases lay in between. The CDR3 sequence is CASSIAGRGAFF. The CDR3 region has the DNA TGTGCCAGTAGTATAGCAGGGAGGGGAGCTTTCTTT.

This chain links TRBV7-6 with TRBJ1-6, with D hard to call. The V end lost 1 base, the J end lost 0 bases, and 7 bases lay between the germline ends. This CDR3 has 16 residues. Germline V CDR1 and CDR2: SGHVS, FNYEAQ. The CDR3 DNA follows: TGTGCCAGCAGCTTAGAGACGAGCTCCTATAATTCACCCCTCCACTTT. Amino acid sequence: CASSLETSSYNSPLHF.

The chain has TRBV25-1 and TRBJ1-3; D is ambiguous. V was clipped by 1 base and J by 0 bases, with 7 bases between them. Germline V gene sequence: CDR1 MGHDK, CDR2 SYGVNS. The length of the CDR3 is 15 residues. CDR3: CASSESPVSGNTIYF. The CDR3 nucleotides read TGTGCCAGCAGTGAATCGCCAGTCTCTGGAAACACCATATATTTT.

This clone was counted a single time. The chain carries TRBV19 and TRBJ1-5, with D maybe TRBD1 (6 bases). The CDR3 covers 15 residues. Germline V gene lookup returns CDR1 LNHDA and CDR2 SQIVND (reference sequence). Trimming removed 6 bases from V and 2 bases from J, with 14 bases in between. The DNA for the CDR3 is TGTGCCAGTAGCCTACAGGGTGGGGGCAATCAGCCCCAGCATTTT. Translation: CASSLQGGGNQPQHF.

This clone was counted a single time. The chain joins TRBV7-2 to TRBJ1-2, with TRBD1 matching over 7 bases. The CDR3 spans 15 residues. In germline, CDR1 is SGHTA, CDR2 FQGNSA. The J segment lost 5 bases and the V segment lost 0 bases, leaving 6 bases of the junction unmatched. The CDR3 here is CASSLAGQLNYGYTF. The CDR3 DNA sequence: TGTGCCAGCAGCTTAGCGGGACAGCTTAATTATGGCTACACCTTC.

The genes are TRBV28 and TRBJ2-3, with 8 nucleotides matching TRBD2. Germline loops: CDR1 MDHEN, CDR2 SYDVKM. V was pared by 7 bases and J by 0 bases, with 12 bases of the junction left unmatched. The CDR3 extends over 17 amino acids. The CDR3 DNA is TGTGCCAGCACCGCCCCCCGGGGGGGAGAAAGCACAGATACGCAGTATTTT. It specifies CASTAPRGGESTDTQYF. Filled out from reference TRBV28 and TRBJ2-3, the complete variable domain reads DVKVTQSSRYLVKRTGEKVFLECVQDMDHENMFWYRQDPGLGLRLIYFSYDVKMKEKGDIPEGYSVSREKKERFSLILESASTNQTSMYLCASTAPRGGESTDTQYFGPGTRLTVL.

CDR3 nucleotide sequence: TGTGCCAGCAGTTTTGGGCAGGGAGTAAGCTACACCTTC. This gives the protein CASSFGQGVSYTF. The genes are TRBV28 and TRBJ1-2; maybe TRBD1 (5 bases). Trimming shortened V by 3 bases and J by 9 bases, and 14 bases separated the two germline ends. This CDR3 has 13 amino acids. Germline V lookup: CDR1 MDHEN, CDR2 SYDVKM.